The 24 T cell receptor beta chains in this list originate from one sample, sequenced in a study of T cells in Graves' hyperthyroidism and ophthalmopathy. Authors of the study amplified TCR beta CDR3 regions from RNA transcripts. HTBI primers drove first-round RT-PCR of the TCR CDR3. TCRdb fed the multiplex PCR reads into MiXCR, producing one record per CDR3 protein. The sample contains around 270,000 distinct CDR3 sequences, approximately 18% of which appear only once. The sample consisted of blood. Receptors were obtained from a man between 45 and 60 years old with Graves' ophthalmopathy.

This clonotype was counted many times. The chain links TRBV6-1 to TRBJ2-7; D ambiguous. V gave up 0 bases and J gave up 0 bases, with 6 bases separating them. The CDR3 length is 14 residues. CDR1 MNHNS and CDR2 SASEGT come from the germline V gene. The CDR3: CASSEAGFSYEQYF. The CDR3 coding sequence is TGTGCCAGCAGTGAAGCGGGCTTCTCCTACGAGCAGTACTTC.

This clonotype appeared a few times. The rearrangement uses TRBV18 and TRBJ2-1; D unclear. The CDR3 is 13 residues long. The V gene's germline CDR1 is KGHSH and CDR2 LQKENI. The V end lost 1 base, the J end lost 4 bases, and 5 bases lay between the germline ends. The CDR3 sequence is CASSPQTYNEQFF. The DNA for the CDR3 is TGTGCCAGCTCACCACAGACGTACAATGAGCAGTTCTTC.

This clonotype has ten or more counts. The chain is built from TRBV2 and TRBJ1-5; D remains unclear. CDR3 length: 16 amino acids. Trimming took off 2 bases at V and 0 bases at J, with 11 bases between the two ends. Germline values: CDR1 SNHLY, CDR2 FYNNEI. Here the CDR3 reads CASSESPALSNQPQHF. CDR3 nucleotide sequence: TGTGCCAGCAGTGAATCGCCAGCCCTTAGCAATCAGCCCCAGCATTTT.

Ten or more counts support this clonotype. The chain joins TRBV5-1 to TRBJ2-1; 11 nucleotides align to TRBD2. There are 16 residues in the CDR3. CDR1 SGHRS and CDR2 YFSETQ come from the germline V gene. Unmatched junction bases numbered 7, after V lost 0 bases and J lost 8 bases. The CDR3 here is CASSLGTSGSNYEQFF. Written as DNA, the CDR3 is TGCGCCAGCAGCTTGGGTACTAGCGGGAGTAACTATGAGCAGTTCTTC.

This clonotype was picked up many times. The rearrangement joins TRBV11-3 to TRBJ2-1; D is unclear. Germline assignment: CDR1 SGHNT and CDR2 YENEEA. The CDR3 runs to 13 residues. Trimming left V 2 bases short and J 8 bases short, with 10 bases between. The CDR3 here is CASSLSLGYEQFF. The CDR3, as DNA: TGTGCCAGCAGCTTATCACTGGGCTATGAGCAGTTCTTC.

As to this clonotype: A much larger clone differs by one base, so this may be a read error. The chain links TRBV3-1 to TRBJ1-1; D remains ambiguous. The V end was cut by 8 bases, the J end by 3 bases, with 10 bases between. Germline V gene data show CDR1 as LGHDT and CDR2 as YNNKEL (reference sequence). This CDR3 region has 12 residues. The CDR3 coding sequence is TGTGCCAGCGGCGACCGAGACACTGAAGCTTTCTTT. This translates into CASGDRDTEAFF.

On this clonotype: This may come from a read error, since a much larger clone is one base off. CDR3 sequence: CSVENDRGRPTEAFF. CDR3 sequence (DNA): TGCAGCGTTGAAAACGACAGGGGGCGACCCACTGAAGCTTTCTTT. V is TRBV29-1 and J is TRBJ1-1; 10 positions agree with TRBD1. V dropped 2 bases and J dropped 4; count of bases not matched to a gene: 7. CDR3 length: 15 amino acids. CDR1 is SQVTM and CDR2 is ANQGSEA in the germline V gene. Using reference TRBV29-1 and TRBJ1-1 for the parts outside the CDR3, the full variable domain is SAVISQKPSRDICQRGTSLTIQCQVDSQVTMMFWYRQQPGQSLTLIATANQGSEATYESGFVIDKFPISRPNLTFSTLTVSNMSPEDSSIYLCSVENDRGRPTEAFFGQGTRLTVV.

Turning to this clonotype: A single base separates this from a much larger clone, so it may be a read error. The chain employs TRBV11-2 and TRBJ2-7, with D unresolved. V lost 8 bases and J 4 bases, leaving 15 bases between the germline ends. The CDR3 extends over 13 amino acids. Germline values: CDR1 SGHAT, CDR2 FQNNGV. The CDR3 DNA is TGTGCCAGCCTAGGGATGGAAACATACGAGCAGTACTTC. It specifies CASLGMETYEQYF.

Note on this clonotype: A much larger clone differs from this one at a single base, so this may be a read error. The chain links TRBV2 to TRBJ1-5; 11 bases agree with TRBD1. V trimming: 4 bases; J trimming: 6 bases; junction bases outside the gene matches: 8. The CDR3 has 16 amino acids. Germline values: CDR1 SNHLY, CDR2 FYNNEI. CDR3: CASSGSGTGGFQPQHF. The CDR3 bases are TGTGCCAGCAGTGGCTCCGGGACAGGGGGTTTTCAGCCCCAGCATTTT.

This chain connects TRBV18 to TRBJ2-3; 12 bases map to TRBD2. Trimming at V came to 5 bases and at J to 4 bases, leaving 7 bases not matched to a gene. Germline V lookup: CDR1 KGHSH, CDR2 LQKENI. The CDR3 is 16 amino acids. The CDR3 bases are TGTGCCAGCTCAACCCGACTAGCGGGAGTTCCAGATACGCAGTATTTT. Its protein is CASSTRLAGVPDTQYF.

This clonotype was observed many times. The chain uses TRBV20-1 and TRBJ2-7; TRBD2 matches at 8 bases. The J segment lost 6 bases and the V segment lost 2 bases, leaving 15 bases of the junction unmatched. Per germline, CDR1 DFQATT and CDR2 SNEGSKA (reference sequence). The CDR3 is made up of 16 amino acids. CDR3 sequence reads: CSARNRLAQKVGEQYF. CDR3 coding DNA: TGCAGTGCTAGAAACCGACTAGCGCAGAAGGTTGGCGAGCAGTACTTC.

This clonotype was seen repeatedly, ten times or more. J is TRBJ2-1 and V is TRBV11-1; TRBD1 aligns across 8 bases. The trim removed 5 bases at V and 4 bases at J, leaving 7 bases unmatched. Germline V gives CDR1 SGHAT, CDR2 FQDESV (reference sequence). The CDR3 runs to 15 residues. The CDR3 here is CASSDRDRSYNEQFF. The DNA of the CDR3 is TGTGCCAGCAGCGACCGGGACAGGAGTTACAATGAGCAGTTCTTC. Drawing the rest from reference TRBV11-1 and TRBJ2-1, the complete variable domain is EAEVAQSPRYKITEKSQAVAFWCDPISGHATLYWYRQILGQGPELLVQFQDESVVDDSQLPKDRFSAERLKGVDSTLKIQPAELGDSAMYLCASSDRDRSYNEQFFGPGTRLTVL.

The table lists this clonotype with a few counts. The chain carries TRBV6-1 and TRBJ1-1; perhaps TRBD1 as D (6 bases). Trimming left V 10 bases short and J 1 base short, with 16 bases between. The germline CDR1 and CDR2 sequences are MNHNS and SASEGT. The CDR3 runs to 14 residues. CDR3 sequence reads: CATRRGGPNTEAFF. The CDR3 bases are TGTGCCACTAGGAGGGGGGGACCGAACACTGAAGCTTTCTTT.

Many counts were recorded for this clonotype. CDR3 DNA: TGTGCCTGGCGAACAGGGACAGGGGTTAACTCACCCCTCCACTTT. Translating gives CAWRTGTGVNSPLHF. This chain joins TRBV30 and TRBJ1-6; the match to TRBD1 covers 10 bases. Trimming removed 5 bases from V and 10 bases from J; junction bases left unmatched: 11. This CDR3 has 15 amino acids. The germline gives CDR1 GTSNPN, CDR2 SVGIG (reference sequence).

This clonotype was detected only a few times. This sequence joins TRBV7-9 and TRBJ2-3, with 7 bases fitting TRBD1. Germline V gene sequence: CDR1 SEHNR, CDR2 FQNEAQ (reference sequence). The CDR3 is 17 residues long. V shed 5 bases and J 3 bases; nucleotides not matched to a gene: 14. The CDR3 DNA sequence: TGTGCCAGCAGCACCCGGACAGGCAGGTATACTACAGATACGCAGTATTTT. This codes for CASSTRTGRYTTDTQYF.

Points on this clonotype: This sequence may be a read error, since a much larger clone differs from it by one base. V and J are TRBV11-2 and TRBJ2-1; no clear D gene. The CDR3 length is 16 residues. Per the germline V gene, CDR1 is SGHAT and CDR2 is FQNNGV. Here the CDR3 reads CASSLTGNPLYNEQSF. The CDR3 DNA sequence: TGTGCCAGCAGCTTAACTGGAAACCCCCTCTACAATGAGCAGTCCTTC.

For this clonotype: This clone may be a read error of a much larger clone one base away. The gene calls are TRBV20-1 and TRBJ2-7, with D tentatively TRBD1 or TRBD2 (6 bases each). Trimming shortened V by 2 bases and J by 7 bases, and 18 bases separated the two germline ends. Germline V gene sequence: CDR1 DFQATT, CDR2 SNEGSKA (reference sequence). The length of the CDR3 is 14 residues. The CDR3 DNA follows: TGCAGTGCTAGACCCCCTTGGGGGGCGCGGGAGCAGTACTTC. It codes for CSARPPWGAREQYF.

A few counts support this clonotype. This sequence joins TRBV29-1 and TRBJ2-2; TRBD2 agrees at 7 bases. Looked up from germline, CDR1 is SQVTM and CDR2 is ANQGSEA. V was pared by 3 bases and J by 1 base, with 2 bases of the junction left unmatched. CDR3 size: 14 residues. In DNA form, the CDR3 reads TGCAGCGTTGAGACGGGAGGGAACACCGGGGAGCTGTTTTTT. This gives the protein CSVETGGNTGELFF.

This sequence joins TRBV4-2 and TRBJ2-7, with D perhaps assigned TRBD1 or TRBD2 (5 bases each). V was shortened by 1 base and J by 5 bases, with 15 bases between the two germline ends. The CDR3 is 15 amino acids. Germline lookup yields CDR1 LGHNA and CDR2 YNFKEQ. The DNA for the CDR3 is TGTGCCAGCAGCCAAGTTGGGACGGGTGGGCACGAGCAGTACTTC. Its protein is CASSQVGTGGHEQYF.

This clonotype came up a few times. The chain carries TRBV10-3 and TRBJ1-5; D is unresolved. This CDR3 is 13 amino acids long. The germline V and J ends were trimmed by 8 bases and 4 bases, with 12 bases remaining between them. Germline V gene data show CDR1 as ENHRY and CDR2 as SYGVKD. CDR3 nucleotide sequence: TGTGCCATCGCAACAGACCCTAATCAGCCCCAGCATTTT. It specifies CAIATDPNQPQHF.

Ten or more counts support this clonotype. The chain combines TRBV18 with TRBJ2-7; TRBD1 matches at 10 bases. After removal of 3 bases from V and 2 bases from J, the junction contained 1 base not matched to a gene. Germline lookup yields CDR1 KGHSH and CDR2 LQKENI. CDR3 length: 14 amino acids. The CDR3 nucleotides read TGTGCCAGCTCACCGACAGGGGGCGCCTACGAGCAGTACTTC. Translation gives CASSPTGGAYEQYF.

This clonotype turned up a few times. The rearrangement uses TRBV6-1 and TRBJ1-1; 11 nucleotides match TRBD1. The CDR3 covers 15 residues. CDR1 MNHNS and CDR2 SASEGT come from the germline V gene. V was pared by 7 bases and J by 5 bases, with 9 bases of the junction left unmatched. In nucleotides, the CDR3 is TGTGCCAGCAACGGACAGGGGGCGATGTTAACTGAAGCTTTCTTT. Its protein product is CASNGQGAMLTEAFF.

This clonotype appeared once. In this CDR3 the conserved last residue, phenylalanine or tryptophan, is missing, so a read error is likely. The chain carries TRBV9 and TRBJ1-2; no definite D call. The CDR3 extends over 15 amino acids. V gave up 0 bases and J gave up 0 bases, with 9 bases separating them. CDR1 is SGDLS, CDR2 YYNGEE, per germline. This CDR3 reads CASSVETDSNYGYTL. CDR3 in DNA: TGTGCCAGCAGCGTAGAAACGGACTCTAACTATGGCTACACCCTC.

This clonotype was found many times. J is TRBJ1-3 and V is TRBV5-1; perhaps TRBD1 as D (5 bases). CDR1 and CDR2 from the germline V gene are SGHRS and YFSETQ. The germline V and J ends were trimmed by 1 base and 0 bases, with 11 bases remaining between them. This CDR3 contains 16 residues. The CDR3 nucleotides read TGCGCCAGCAGCTTGAATTCCGGGGCCTCTGGAAACACCATATATTTT. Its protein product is CASSLNSGASGNTIYF.